The 8 T cell receptor beta chains presented below share a single source sample, sequenced in a study of T cell repertoires in cytomegalovirus infection. TCRdb re-analysed the reads in MiXCR, keeping a single row per CDR3 protein. The repertoire holds 310,000 or so distinct CDR3 sequences, with about a quarter as singletons. Sequencing input: PBMCs. Receptors originate from a human donor in good health (CMV status not recorded). Some clones in this sample may be carry-over from other donors' samples.

With regard to this clonotype: A junction boundary mismatches the germline segment, possibly from a read error. The chain combines TRBV5-3 with TRBJ2-2; D is undetermined. Being an ORF, TRBV5-3 has a function that is uncertain. The CDR3 has 14 amino acids. CDR3 protein: CASSWPSDTGELFF. Here the CDR3 DNA reads TGTGCCAGCAGCTGGCCGTCAGACACCGGGGAGCTGTTTTTT.

The chain employs TRBV6-2 or TRBV6-3 and TRBJ2-2; 9 bases agree with TRBD1. Germline V gene data show CDR1 as MNHEY and CDR2 as SVGEGT. With V trimmed by 8 bases and J by 6 bases, 7 bases remained unmatched. The CDR3 length is 14 residues. The CDR3 loop is CASAGTGSAGELFF. The CDR3 nucleotides read TGTGCCAGCGCGGGGACAGGGTCGGCCGGGGAGCTGTTTTTT.

This clonotype showed up just a few times. The genes are TRBV11-3 and TRBJ2-5; the D gene is possibly TRBD2 (6 bases). V dropped 3 bases and J dropped 5 bases, with 16 bases sitting between them. CDR3 size: 15 residues. Germline CDR1 reads SGHNT; CDR2 reads YENEEA. The CDR3 nucleotides read TGTGCCAGCAGCTTGAGCTTCGGAGGGGAGGAGACCCAGTACTTC. As protein: CASSLSFGGEETQYF.

V usage is TRBV28 and J usage is TRBJ2-5; no clear D gene. The germline V gene encodes CDR1 MDHEN and CDR2 SYDVKM. The V and J ends lost 3 bases and 7 bases respectively, with 12 bases between them. This CDR3 has 13 residues. The CDR3 DNA reads TGTGCCAGCAGTTTTTTCTTTTTAGCGACCCAGTACTTC. Encoded protein: CASSFFFLATQYF. The full variable domain, completed using reference TRBV28 and TRBJ2-5, is DVKVTQSSRYLVKRTGEKVFLECVQDMDHENMFWYRQDPGLGLRLIYFSYDVKMKEKGDIPEGYSVSREKKERFSLILESASTNQTSMYLCASSFFFLATQYFGPGTRLLVL.

This clonotype occurred a few times. This rearrangement joins TRBV14 to TRBJ2-7; no reliable D call. Trimming shortened V by 1 base and J by 1 base, and 8 bases separated the two germline ends. CDR1 is SGHDN, CDR2 FVKESK, per germline. This CDR3 has 14 residues. CDR3 region: CASSQVGASYEQYF. The CDR3 coding sequence is TGTGCCAGCAGCCAAGTCGGCGCATCCTACGAGCAGTACTTC.

Concerning this clonotype itself: It may be a read error: a sequence one base away is much more abundant. This chain uses TRBV7-2 with TRBJ1-6; no definite D call. This CDR3 region has 13 residues. Germline-derived CDR1 and CDR2 are SGHTA and FQGNSA. CDR3 sequence: CASSSYRNSPLRF. For the CDR3, the DNA is TGTGCCAGCAGCTCTTACAGAAATTCACCCCTCCGCTTT.

This clonotype was detected ten times or more. This chain uses TRBV25-1 with TRBJ1-1; D ambiguous. Germline CDR1 reads MGHDK; CDR2 reads SYGVNS. Trimming shortened V by 5 bases and J by 1 base, and 8 bases separated the two germline ends. This CDR3 has 13 residues. The CDR3 is CASSKDWNTEAFF. DNA for the CDR3: TGTGCCAGCAGTAAAGACTGGAACACTGAAGCTTTCTTT.

This sequence joins TRBV19 and TRBJ2-1; 8 bases map to TRBD1. The CDR3 runs to 15 residues. Germline loops: CDR1 LNHDA, CDR2 SQIVND (reference sequence). V lost 3 bases and J lost 3; bases outside the gene matches: 4. CDR3 in amino acids: CASSIITGGYNEQFF. In nucleotides, the CDR3 is TGTGCCAGTAGTATTATCACAGGGGGCTACAATGAGCAGTTCTTC.